These T cell receptor beta chains were read from a single sample in a study of cytomegalovirus exposure and HLA in healthy donors. Generated by immunoSEQ multiplex PCR, the TCRdb table keeps only in-frame clones and is missing some. This table has 150,000 to 200,000 clones, around 68% appearing once. The sequenced sample consisted of PBMCs. These receptors were taken from a man aged 35-49 years in good health and CMV-seronegative. Each CDR3 is given with its conserved first and last residue. The order of the fields is J gene, V gene, D gene, CDR3 protein. D genes are given only for firm matches.

TRBJ2-2	TRBV6-5	-	CASSRREGGTGELFF
TRBJ1-2	TRBV6-1	TRBD1	CASNEGQQHYGYTF
TRBJ2-7	TRBV10-1	TRBD2	CASSPQREKYEQYF
TRBJ2-1	TRBV2	TRBD2	CASRGPSGRENYEQFF
TRBJ2-7	TRBV5-6	TRBD2	CASSLAGLAVSYEQYF
TRBJ1-5	TRBV6-1	-	CASSEAYSNQPQHF
TRBJ2-3	TRBV12-2	-	CASRDLWTSGGSTDTQYF
TRBJ1-2	TRBV7-8	-	CASSLEGDTYGYTF
TRBJ1-3	TRBV28	-	CASSEQGRFSNTIYF
TRBJ2-3	TRBV6-4	-	CASSTQAFSTDTQYF
TRBJ1-5	TRBV29-1	-	CSVQRGPDQPQHF
TRBJ2-4	TRBV7-9	TRBD2	CSSSSTSGGAKNIQYF
TRBJ2-1	TRBV5-4	TRBD2	CASSFTGTSGISSYNEQFF
TRBJ2-1	TRBV15	TRBD1	CATSRVGQGHSYNEQFF
TRBJ2-3	TRBV25-1	TRBD2	CASSSGVGPDTQYF
TRBJ1-1	TRBV19	-	CASSPWGDLESTEAFF
TRBJ2-7	TRBV7-9	-	CASSLAGRKQYF
TRBJ2-1	TRBV4-3	TRBD1	CASSQYGQGGFSDSEQFF
TRBJ2-1	TRBV9	TRBD2	CASRRGLANNEQFF
TRBJ2-5	TRBV4-1	TRBD2	CASSQLGRAAQETQYF
TRBJ1-5	TRBV19	TRBD1	CASSMVGTGSDNQPQHF
TRBJ1-2	TRBV2	TRBD1	CASTGTGVYGYTF
TRBJ1-1	TRBV4-3	-	CASSQVAGVGDTEAFF
TRBJ1-6	TRBV27	TRBD1	CASRTPGQGKSPLHF
TRBJ2-3	TRBV15	TRBD2	CATSRPNGGRASDTQYF
TRBJ1-3	TRBV6-1	-	CASSTPTFSGNTIYF
TRBJ2-2	TRBV2	-	CASSPSRITGELFF
TRBJ2-7	TRBV5-6	TRBD1	CASTEQGAPREQYF
TRBJ2-5	TRBV13	-	CASSYRDNQETQYF
TRBJ2-6	TRBV19	-	CASSEGGGANVLTF
TRBJ2-7	TRBV28	-	CASSPTGDYEQYF